This TCR beta chain stems from a study of Ad26.COV2.S vaccination and SARS-CoV-2 variants (dated by TCRdb to 2020 to 2022). The study in broad terms: Donors in the vaccine arm were drawn from COV1001, a multicentre, randomized, double-blind, placebo-controlled phase I-IIa trial testing Ad26.COV2.S in healthy adults. Ad26.COV2.S was administered intramuscularly at 5 x 10^10 or 1 x 10^11 viral particles, either as a single shot or as two shots given 56 days apart. The specificity and breadth of SARS-CoV-2-reactive T cell receptors after Ad26.COV2.S vaccination were assessed by TCRbeta repertoire sequencing. The TCR-sequenced set comprised approximately 32 samples: around 20 Ad26.COV2.S vaccine recipients, 5 placebo recipients and 8 SARS-CoV-2 convalescent individuals. Trial participants were randomized into five groups of five, in which low-dose or high-dose Ad26.COV2.S was given once or twice, or placebo was given on both occasions. Investigators did not know the trial group allocation while performing experiments and assessing outcomes.

In the paper's terms, the treatment or condition label means: 15 to 20 received Ad26.COV2.S at low or high dose, single or two shots; 5 received placebo; per-sample allocation not given. For vaccine and placebo recipients, repertoires were sequenced using samples collected on day 63 after the first injection. Between 29 July and 7 August 2020, Cohort 1b enrolled 25 adults aged 18-55 years at one site in Boston, USA. Ad26.COV2.S was a replication-incompetent adenovirus type 26 vector expressing a prefusion-stabilized SARS-CoV-2 spike protein from the original Wuhan strain. What the research found in general, with its limitations: Vaccine and placebo recipients had comparable non-spike TCR breadth, which fits with the vaccine containing only spike. According to the authors, total T cell responses may have been underestimated by the TCR breadth and depth analyses. Substantial breadth of spike-specific CD8+ and CD4+ T cell responses was reported after vaccination. The study was not powered for comparison of responses between vaccine doses or regimens. Higher spike-specific TCR breadth was observed in Ad26.COV2.S recipients than in placebo recipients (P = 0.0014).

The immunoSEQ Assay was used to sequence TCRbeta CDR3 regions. After extraction, genomic DNA underwent amplification by bias-controlled multiplex PCR, followed by high-throughput sequencing. From the authors' description of their analysis: Collapsing and filtering of sequences were performed to quantify the absolute abundance of each unique TCRbeta CDR3 region. T cell fraction was estimated by normalizing TCRbeta template counts to usable DNA, which was measured by amplifying reference genes present in all nucleated cells. Repertoire TCRs were annotated as SARS-CoV-2-specific when V gene, CDR3 amino acid sequence and J gene were exactly matched to a known reactive TCR set. MIRA supplied the reference SARS-CoV-2 TCR set, which was filtered for enrichment in COVID-19-positive ImmuneCODE repertoires so that public or cross-reactive TCRs were removed. Using the MIRA antigens, annotated TCRs were further analysed by specific ORF or by position within an ORF. Breadth was defined as annotated unique rearrangements over total unique productive rearrangements; depth was the summed frequency of those rearrangements. Two-sided Wilcoxon rank-sum tests were applied when comparing TCR breadth between groups. The table was pulled from immuneACCESS by TCRdb, which kept in-frame rearrangements only. Such tables lose some clones; where checked, under half of the loss comes from unresolved V genes, and the rest has no known cause. V and J calls and clone size follow that table, whereas D and trimming were derived from the DNA. In this sample the table shows around 450,000 clones, 80% to 90% of which occur a single time. Clones ranked in the top ten supply approximately 1.7% of the sample.

On this clone itself: The target of this receptor is not known. Qualities for individual bases were not recorded, and no much larger clone is one base off.

The sequences come from peripheral blood, collected in a trial of Ad26.COV2.S vaccine versus placebo. The TCR comes from a person between 18 and 60 years old who received the Ad26.COV2.S COVID-19 vaccine or a placebo.

The sequence in DNA is TGTGCCAGCAGCCGACAGGGCAGCTTATATGGCTACACCTTC. Its protein reads: CASSRQGSLYGYTF. This chain is built from TRBV3-1 (or the pseudogene TRBV3-2) and TRBJ1-2, with 7 bases matching TRBD1. According to the germline V gene (reference sequence), CDR1 reads LGHDT and CDR2 reads YNNKEL. Trimming takes 4 bases off V and 5 bases off J; junction bases not matched to a gene: 7. CDR3 length: 14 amino acids, cysteine to phenylalanine. Just CDR3 DNA is preserved here, 42 bases in frame from base 1.